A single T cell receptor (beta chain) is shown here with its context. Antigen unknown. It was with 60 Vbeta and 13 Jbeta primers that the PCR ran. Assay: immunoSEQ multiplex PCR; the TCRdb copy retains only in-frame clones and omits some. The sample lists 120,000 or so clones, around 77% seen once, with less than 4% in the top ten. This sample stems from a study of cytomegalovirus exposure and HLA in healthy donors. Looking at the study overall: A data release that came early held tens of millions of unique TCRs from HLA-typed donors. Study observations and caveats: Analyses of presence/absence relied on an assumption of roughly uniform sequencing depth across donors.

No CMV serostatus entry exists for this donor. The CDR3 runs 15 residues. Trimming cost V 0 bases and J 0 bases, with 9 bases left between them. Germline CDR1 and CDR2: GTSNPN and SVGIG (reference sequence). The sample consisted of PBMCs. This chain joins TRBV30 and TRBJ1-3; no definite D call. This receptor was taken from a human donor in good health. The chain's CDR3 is CAWSVRAISGNTIYF. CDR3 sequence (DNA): TGTGCCTGGAGTGTGAGGGCAATCTCTGGAAACACCATATATTTT.